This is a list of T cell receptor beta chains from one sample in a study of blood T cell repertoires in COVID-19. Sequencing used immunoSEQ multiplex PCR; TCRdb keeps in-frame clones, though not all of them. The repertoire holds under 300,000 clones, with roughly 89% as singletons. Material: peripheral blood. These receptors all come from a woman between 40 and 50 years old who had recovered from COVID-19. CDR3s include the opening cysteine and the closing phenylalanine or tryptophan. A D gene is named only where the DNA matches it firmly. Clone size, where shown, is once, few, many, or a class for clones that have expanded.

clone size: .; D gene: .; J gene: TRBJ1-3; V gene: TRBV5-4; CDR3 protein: CASSLPATGLTNTIYF; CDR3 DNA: TGTGCCAGCAGCTTACCCGCGACAGGTTTAACGAACACCATATATTTT
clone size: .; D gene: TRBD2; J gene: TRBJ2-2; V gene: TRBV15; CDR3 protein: CATSLGAKIGPGGGELFF; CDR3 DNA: TGTGCCACCAGCCTCGGGGCCAAAATTGGCCCGGGGGGCGGGGAGCTGTTTTTT
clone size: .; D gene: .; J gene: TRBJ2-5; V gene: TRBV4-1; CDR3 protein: CASSQLFAGLQETQYF; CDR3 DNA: TGCGCCAGCAGCCAACTCTTCGCAGGGCTCCAAGAGACCCAGTACTTC
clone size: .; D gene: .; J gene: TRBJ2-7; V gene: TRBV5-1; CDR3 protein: CASSLRSAAQTYEQYF; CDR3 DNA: TGCGCCAGCAGCTTGAGATCGGCGGCACAAACCTACGAGCAGTACTTC
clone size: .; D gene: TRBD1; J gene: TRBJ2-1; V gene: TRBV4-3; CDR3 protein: CASSRDYGTGLDEQFF; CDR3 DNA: TGCGCCAGCAGCCGCGATTACGGGACAGGGCTCGATGAGCAGTTCTTC
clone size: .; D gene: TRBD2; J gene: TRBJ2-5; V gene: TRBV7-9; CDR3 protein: CASSLRGETQYF; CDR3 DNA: TGTGCCAGCAGCTTGCGGGGGGAGACCCAGTACTTC
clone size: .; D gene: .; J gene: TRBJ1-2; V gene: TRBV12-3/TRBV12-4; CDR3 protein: CATSQVEGYTF; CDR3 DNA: TGTGCCACCAGTCAGGTTGAAGGCTACACCTTC
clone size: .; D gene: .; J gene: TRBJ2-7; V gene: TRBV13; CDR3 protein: CASSAAGTAYEQYF; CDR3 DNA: TGTGCCAGCAGCGCAGCCGGGACTGCCTACGAGCAGTACTTC
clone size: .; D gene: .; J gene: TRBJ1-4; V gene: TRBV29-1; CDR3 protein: CSVGAGTGGEKLFF; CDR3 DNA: TGCAGCGTCGGTGCCGGGACTGGCGGGGAAAAACTGTTTTTT
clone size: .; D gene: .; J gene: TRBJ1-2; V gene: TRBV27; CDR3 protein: CASSLGGDGYTF; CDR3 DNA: TGTGCCAGCAGTCTAGGGGGAGACGGCTACACCTTC
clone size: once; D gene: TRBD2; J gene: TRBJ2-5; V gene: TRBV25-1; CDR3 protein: CASSDPRPSGRAWETQYF; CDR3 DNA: TGTGCCAGCAGTGACCCCCGACCTAGCGGGAGGGCCTGGGAGACCCAGTACTTC
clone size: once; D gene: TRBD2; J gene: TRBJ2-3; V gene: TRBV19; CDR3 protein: CASSTGLAGVTDTQYF; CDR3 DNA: TGTGCCAGTAGTACCGGACTAGCGGGAGTGACAGATACGCAGTATTTT
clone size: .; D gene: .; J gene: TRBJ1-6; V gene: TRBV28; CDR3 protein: CASSLPRGSSYNSPLHF; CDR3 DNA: TGTGCCAGCAGTTTGCCGCGGGGTAGCTCCTATAATTCACCCCTCCACTTT
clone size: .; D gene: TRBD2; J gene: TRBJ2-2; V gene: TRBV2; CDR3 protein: CASSEGLARTGELFF; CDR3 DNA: TGTGCCAGCAGTGAAGGACTAGCGAGAACCGGGGAGCTGTTTTTT
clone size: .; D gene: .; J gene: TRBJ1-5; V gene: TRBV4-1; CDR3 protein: CASSQGRVDQPQHF; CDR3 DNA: TGCGCCAGCAGCCAAGGCAGGGTGGATCAGCCCCAGCATTTT
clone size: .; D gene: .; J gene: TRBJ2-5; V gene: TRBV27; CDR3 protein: CASRGGGGGFGTQYF; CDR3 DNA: TGTGCCAGCAGAGGGGGGGGAGGGGGATTTGGGACCCAGTACTTC
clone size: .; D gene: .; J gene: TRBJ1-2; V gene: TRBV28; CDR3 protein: CASSFFQGYGYTF; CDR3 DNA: TGTGCCAGCAGTTTTTTCCAGGGCTATGGCTACACCTTC
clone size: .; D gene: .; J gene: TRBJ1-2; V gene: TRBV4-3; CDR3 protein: CASSHGYRNYGYTF; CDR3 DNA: TGCGCCAGCAGCCATGGGTACAGGAACTATGGCTACACCTTC
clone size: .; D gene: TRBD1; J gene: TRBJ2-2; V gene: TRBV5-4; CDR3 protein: CASRPDRGVTGELFF; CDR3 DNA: TGTGCCAGCAGACCTGACAGGGGCGTGACCGGGGAGCTGTTTTTT
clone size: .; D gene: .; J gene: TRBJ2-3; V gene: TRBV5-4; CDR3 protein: CASSLVLEDTQYF; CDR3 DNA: TGTGCCAGCAGCTTGGTGCTAGAGGATACGCAGTATTTT